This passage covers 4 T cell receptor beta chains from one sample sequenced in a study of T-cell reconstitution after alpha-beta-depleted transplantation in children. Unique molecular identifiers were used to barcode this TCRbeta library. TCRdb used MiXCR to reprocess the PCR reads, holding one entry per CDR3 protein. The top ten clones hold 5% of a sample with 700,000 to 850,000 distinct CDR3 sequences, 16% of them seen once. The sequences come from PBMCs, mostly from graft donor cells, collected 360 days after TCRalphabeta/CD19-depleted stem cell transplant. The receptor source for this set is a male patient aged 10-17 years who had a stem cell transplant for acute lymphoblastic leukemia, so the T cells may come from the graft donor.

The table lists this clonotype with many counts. CDR3 in DNA: TGCGCCAGCAGCCTACCTCACGGGAGGGCCCCTAATGAGCAGTTCTTC. Amino acids: CASSLPHGRAPNEQFF. V gene TRBV5-1 combines with J gene TRBJ2-1, with 8 bases identical to TRBD2. V gave up 4 bases and J gave up 7 bases; unmatched junction bases: 13. The CDR3 extends over 16 amino acids. Per germline, CDR1 SGHRS and CDR2 YFSETQ.

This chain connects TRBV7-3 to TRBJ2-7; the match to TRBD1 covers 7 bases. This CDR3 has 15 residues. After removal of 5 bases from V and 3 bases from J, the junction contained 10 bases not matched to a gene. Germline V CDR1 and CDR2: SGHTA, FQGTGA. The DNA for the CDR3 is TGTGCCAGCAGCGGCCGGACAGGCATCAACTACGAGCAGTACTTC. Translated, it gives CASSGRTGINYEQYF. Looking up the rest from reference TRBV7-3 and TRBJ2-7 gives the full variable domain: GAGVSQTPSNKVTEKGKYVELRCDPISGHTALYWYRQSLGQGPEFLIYFQGTGAADDSGLPNDRFFAVRPEGSVSTLKIQRTERGDSAVYLCASSGRTGINYEQYFGPGTRLTVT.

The CDR3 protein is CASSLDTIGRASYEQYF. CDR3 coding DNA: TGCGCCAGCAGCTTGGACACTATTGGGAGGGCCAGCTACGAGCAGTACTTC. The V gene is TRBV5-1, the J gene TRBJ2-7, with 7 positions matching TRBD2. The CDR3 has 17 amino acids. With V trimmed by 0 bases and J by 3 bases, 12 bases remained unmatched. Germline loops: CDR1 SGHRS, CDR2 YFSETQ.

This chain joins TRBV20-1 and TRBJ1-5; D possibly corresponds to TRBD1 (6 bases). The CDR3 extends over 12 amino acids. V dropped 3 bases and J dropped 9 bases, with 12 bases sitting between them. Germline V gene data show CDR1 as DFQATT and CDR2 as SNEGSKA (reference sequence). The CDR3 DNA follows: TGCAGTGCTAGGGGAGGGGGGTGGCCCCAGCATTTT. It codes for CSARGGGWPQHF.